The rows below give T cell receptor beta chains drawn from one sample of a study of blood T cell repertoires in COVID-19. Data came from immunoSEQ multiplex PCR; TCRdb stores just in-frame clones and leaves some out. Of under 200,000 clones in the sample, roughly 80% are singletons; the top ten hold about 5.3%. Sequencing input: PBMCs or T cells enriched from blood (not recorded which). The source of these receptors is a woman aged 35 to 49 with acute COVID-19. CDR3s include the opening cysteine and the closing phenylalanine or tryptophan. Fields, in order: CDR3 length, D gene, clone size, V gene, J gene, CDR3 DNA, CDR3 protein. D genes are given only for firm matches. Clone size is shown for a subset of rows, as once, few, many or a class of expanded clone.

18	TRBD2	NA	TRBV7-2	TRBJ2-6	TGTGCCAGCAGCATACAACTAGCGGGAGCGCTTGGGGCCAACGTCCTGACTTTC	CASSIQLAGALGANVLTF
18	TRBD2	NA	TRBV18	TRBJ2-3	TGTGCCAGCTCACCTCTTGCTCTAGCGGGAGGGCCGACAGATACGCAGTATTTT	CASSPLALAGGPTDTQYF
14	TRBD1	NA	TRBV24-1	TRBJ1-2	TGTGCCACCAGTGATGGGGACAGGGCTTATGGCTACACCTTC	CATSDGDRAYGYTF
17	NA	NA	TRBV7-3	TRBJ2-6	TGTGCCAGCAGCCCTACAGGGACATGGGCTGGGGCCAACGTCCTGACTTTC	CASSPTGTWAGANVLTF
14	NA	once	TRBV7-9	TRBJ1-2	TGTGCCAGCAGCTGGGGCACTTTTAACTATGGCTACACCTTC	CASSWGTFNYGYTF
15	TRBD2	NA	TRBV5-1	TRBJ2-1	TGCGCCAGCAGCCGGGGGACTAGCGGGAGAGATGAGCAGTTCTTC	CASSRGTSGRDEQFF
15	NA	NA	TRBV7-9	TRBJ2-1	TGTGCCAGCAGCTTATTAGGCTTAGCTGCCGATGAGCAGTTCTTC	CASSLLGLAADEQFF
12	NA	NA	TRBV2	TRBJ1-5	TGTGCCAGCAAGAGAGACAATCAGCCCCAGCATTTT	CASKRDNQPQHF
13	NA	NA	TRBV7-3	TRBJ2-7	TGTGCCAGCAGCTTAGGCAGGGAATACGAGCAGTACTTC	CASSLGREYEQYF
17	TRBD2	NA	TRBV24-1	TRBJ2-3	TGTGCCACCAGTGATTTGGGACTAGCGGGAGTGGCAGATACGCAGTATTTT	CATSDLGLAGVADTQYF
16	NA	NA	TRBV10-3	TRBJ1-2	TGTGCCATCAGTCCCGGACCGGGGTCGCCGAACTATGGCTACACCTTC	CAISPGPGSPNYGYTF
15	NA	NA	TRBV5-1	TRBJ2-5	TGCGCCAGCAGTTCCGGGAGCGTTGGAAGGGAGACCCAGTACTTC	CASSSGSVGRETQYF
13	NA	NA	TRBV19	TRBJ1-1	TGTGCCAGTAGTATAGACAGGTCCCGGGGTGCTTTCTTT	CASSIDRSRGAFF
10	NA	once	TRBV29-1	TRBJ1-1	TGCAGCGTTTTGTACAGTGAAGCTTTCTTT	CSVLYSEAFF
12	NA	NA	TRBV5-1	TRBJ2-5	TGCGCCAGCAGCCTCGACCAAGAGACCCAGTACTTC	CASSLDQETQYF
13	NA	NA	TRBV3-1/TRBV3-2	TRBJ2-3	TGTGCCAGTTCGTGGCGGCCCACAGATACGCAGTATTTT	CASSWRPTDTQYF
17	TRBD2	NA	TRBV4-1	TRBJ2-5	TGCGCCAGCAGCCATCCCTGGACCGCGGGAGGAGGTGAGACCCAGTACTTC	CASSHPWTAGGGETQYF
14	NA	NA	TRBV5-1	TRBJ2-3	TGCGCCAGCAGCTTGGACAACCCATTCTATACGCAGTATTTT	CASSLDNPFYTQYF
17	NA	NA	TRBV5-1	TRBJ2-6	TGCGCCAGCAGCCGGAGGGGAACCCCATCTGGGGCCAACGTCCTGACTTTC	CASSRRGTPSGANVLTF
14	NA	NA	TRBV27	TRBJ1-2	TGTGCCAGCAGTCCGCGACAGTCTCGAGGAGGCTACACCTTC	CASSPRQSRGGYTF
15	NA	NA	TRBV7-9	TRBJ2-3	TGTGCCAGCAGCTTAGGTACAGGGTGGACAGATACGCAGTATTTT	CASSLGTGWTDTQYF
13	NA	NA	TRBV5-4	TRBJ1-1	TGTGCCAGCAGCTCGACAGCGAACACTGAAGCTTTCTTT	CASSSTANTEAFF
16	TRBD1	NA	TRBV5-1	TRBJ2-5	TGCGCCAGCAGCTTGGAGCCTACAGGGGGCTTGGAGACCCAGTACTTC	CASSLEPTGGLETQYF
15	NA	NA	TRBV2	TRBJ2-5	TGTGCCAGCAGTCCCGTCGGGGGATTCGGGGAGACCCAGTACTTC	CASSPVGGFGETQYF
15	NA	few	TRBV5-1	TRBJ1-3	TGCGCCAGCAGCTTGGACTTTCGCTCTGGAAACACCATATATTTT	CASSLDFRSGNTIYF
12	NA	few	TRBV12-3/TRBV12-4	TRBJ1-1	TGTGCCAGCAGGCAGGGTTACACTGAAGCTTTCTTT	CASRQGYTEAFF
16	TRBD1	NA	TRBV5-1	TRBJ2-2	TGCGCCAGCAGCTTGGGACAGGGGGTGAACACCGGGGAGCTGTTTTTT	CASSLGQGVNTGELFF
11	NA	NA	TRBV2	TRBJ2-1	TGTGCCAGCAAGCCGAGTAATGAGCAGTTCTTC	CASKPSNEQFF
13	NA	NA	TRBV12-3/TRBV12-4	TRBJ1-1	TGTGCCAGCAGTTTAGCAGGTGGGCTGGGAGCTTTCTTT	CASSLAGGLGAFF
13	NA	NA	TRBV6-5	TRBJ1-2	TGTGCCAGCAGGCGCACGGTAGGGGATGGCTACACCTTC	CASRRTVGDGYTF
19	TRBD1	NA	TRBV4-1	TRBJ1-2	TGCGCCAGCAGCCAACCCCTGTTGGACAGGGGGGGAGAGGGCTATGGCTACACCTTC	CASSQPLLDRGGEGYGYTF
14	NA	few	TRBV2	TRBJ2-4	TGTGCCAGCAGTGTAGACGGGGCCAAAAACATTCAGTACTTC	CASSVDGAKNIQYF
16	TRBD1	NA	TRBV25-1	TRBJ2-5	TGTGCCAGCAGCGCGGCCGGGACAGGGGCCGGGGAGACCCAGTACTTC	CASSAAGTGAGETQYF
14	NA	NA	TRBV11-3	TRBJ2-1	TGTGCCAGCAGCTTTCGACGGAGGGGCAATGAGCAGTTCTTC	CASSFRRRGNEQFF
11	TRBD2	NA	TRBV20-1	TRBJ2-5	TGCAGTGTTCCCGGGAGGGAGACCCAGTACTTC	CSVPGRETQYF
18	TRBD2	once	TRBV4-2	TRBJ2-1	TGTGCCAGCAGCCAAGATCGGGCTAGCGGGAGACCTTACAATGAGCAGTTCTTC	CASSQDRASGRPYNEQFF
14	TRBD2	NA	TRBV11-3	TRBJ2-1	TGTGCCAGCAGCCCTGGACTAGCGGGCAATGAGCAGTTCTTC	CASSPGLAGNEQFF
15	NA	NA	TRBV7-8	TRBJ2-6	TGTGCCAGCAGCTTAGTGGAGGCTGGGGCCAACGTCCTGACTTTC	CASSLVEAGANVLTF
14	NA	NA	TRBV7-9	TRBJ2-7	TGTGCCAGCAGCCTAAAGGGGGGGCAGGGCGAGCAGTACTTC	CASSLKGGQGEQYF
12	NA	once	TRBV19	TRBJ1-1	TGTGCCAGTAGTATTTCCGGGTATAAAGCTTTCTTT	CASSISGYKAFF
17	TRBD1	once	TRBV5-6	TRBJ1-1	TGTGCCAGCGCCTATTCCCTCCGACAGGGGATGGACACTGAAGCTTTCTTT	CASAYSLRQGMDTEAFF
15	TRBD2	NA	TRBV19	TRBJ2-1	TGTGCCAGTAGCAATCTAGCGGGAATGGCCGGTGAGCAGTTCTTC	CASSNLAGMAGEQFF
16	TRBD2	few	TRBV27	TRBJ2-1	TGTGCCAGCAGCCCCGAGGGACTAGCGGGAGCCAGTGAGCAGTTCTTC	CASSPEGLAGASEQFF
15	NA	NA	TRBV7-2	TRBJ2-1	TGTGCCAGCAGCTTAACGCAGGCCTACTACAATGAGCAGTTCTTC	CASSLTQAYYNEQFF
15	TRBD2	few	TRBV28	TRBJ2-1	TGTGCCAGCAGTCTCCTCCGGGCTAGCGGCAATGAGCAGTTCTTC	CASSLLRASGNEQFF
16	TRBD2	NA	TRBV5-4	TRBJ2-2	TGTGCCAGCAGCTCGTTACTAGCGGGAGACACCGGGGAGCTGTTTTTT	CASSSLLAGDTGELFF
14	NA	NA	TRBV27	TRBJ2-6	TGTGCCAGCAGTTTGAGTGGTGGGGCCAACGTCCTGACTTTC	CASSLSGGANVLTF
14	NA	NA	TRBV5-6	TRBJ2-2	TGTGCCAGCAGCTTTGGACAGCACACCGGGGAGCTGTTTTTT	CASSFGQHTGELFF
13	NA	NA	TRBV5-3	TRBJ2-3	TGTGCCAGAAGCTCGCAGGGTACAGATACGCAGTATTTT	CARSSQGTDTQYF
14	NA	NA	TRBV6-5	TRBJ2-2	TGTGCCAGCAGTTTATTCTCCTACACCGGGGAGCTGTTTTTT	CASSLFSYTGELFF
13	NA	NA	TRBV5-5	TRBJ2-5	TGTGCCAGCAGCTCCCCTACCAGGGAGACCCAGTACTTC	CASSSPTRETQYF
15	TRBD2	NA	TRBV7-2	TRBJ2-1	TGTGCCAGCAGCCGCAGGACTAGCCCGGCTGATGAGCAGTTCTTC	CASSRRTSPADEQFF
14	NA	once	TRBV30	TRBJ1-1	TGTGCCTGGAGTGTAGGACACGGAAACACTGAAGCTTTCTTT	CAWSVGHGNTEAFF
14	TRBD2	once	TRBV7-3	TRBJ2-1	TGTGCCAGCAGCCCAGGACTAGCGGGAAATGAGCAGTTCTTC	CASSPGLAGNEQFF
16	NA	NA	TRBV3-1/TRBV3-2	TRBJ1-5	TGTGCCAGCAGCCCCGGGACACCCTATAGCAATCAGCCCCAGCATTTT	CASSPGTPYSNQPQHF
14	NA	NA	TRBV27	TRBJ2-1	TGTGCCAGCAGTACACCGGGTCCCAACAATGAGCAGTTCTTC	CASSTPGPNNEQFF
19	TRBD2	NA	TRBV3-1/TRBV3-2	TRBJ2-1	TGTGCCAGCAGCCACTTTGAAAGGGGGCGGGAGGGGGCCTACAATGAGCAGTTCTTC	CASSHFERGREGAYNEQFF
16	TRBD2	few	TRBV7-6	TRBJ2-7	TGTGCCAGCAGCTTAACAATAGCGGGAGGCCCAGACGAGCAGTACTTC	CASSLTIAGGPDEQYF
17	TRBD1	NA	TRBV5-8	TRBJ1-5	TGTGCCAGCAGCTGGCAGGGGGCGCGAGGTACCAATCAGCCCCAGCATTTT	CASSWQGARGTNQPQHF